This T cell receptor (beta chain) was retrieved from a study of blood T cell repertoires in COVID-19. For the study at large: The cDNA or gDNA used as material had been derived from T cells, B-cell-depleted T cells, or PBMCs.

Data came from immunoSEQ multiplex PCR; TCRdb stores just in-frame clones and leaves some out. The table has 250,000 to 350,000 clones, approximately 90% seen once. The J segment lost 10 bases and the V segment lost 5 bases, leaving 9 bases of the junction unmatched. CDR1 is SEHNR and CDR2 is FQNEAQ in the germline V gene (reference sequence). The CDR3 consists of 13 residues. The sequence came from a woman aged 25 to 39 with COVID-19, enrolled during active disease. The source material was peripheral blood. The V call is TRBV7-9, the J call TRBJ2-3; 7 nucleotides line up with TRBD1. CDR3 region: CASSNEAGGSQYF. The CDR3 region has the DNA TGTGCCAGCAGCAATGAGGCAGGGGGTTCGCAGTATTTT.